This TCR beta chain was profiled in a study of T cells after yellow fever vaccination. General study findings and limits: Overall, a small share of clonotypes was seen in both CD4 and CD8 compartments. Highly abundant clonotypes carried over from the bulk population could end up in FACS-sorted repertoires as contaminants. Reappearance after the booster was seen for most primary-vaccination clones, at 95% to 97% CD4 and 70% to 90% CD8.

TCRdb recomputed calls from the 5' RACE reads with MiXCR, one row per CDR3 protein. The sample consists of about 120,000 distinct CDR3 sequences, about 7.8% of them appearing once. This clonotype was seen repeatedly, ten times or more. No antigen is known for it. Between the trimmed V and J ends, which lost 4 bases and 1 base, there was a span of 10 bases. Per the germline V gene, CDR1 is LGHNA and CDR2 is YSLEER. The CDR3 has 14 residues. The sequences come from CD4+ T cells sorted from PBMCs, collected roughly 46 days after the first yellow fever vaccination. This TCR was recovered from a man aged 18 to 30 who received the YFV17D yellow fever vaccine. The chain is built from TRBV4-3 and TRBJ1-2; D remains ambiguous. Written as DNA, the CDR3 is TGCGCCAGCAGCCCATCTAGCCTTAACTATGGCTACACCTTC. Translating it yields CASSPSSLNYGYTF.